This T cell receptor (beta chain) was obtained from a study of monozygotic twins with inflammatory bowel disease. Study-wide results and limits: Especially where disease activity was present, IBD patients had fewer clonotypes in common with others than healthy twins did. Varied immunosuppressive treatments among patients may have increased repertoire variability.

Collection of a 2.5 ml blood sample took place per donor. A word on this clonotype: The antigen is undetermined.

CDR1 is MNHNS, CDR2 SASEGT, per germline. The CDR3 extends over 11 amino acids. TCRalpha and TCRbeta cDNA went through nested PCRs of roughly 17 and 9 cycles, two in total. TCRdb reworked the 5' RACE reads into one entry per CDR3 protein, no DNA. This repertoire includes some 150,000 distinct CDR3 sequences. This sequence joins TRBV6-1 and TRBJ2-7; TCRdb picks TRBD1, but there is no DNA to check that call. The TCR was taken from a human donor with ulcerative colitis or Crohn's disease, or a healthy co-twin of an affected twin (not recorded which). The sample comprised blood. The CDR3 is CASTDVVLPYF.